This TCR beta chain was recorded in a study of cytomegalovirus exposure and HLA in healthy donors. 60 Vbeta and 13 Jbeta primers were used in PCR. Only in-frame clones appear in the TCRdb table, and some are missing; sequencing was by immunoSEQ multiplex PCR. The table for this sample gives approximately 110,000 clones. V dropped 8 bases and J dropped 8; count of bases not matched to a gene: 10. This CDR3 region has 14 residues. Germline CDR1 SQVTM, CDR2 ANQGSEA. The chain links TRBV29-1 to TRBJ2-1; TRBD2 matches 12 bases. The receptor was derived from a man younger than 30 in good health and CMV-seronegative. The sample was PBMCs. In DNA form, the CDR3 reads TGCAGCTTTCCCCTAGCGGGGGGGCTCCATGAGCAGTTCTTC. As protein: CSFPLAGGLHEQFF.